A single TCR beta chain is shown here with its context. TCRdb keeps only in-frame clones here, not all; method: immunoSEQ multiplex PCR. The sample contains tens of thousands of clones, 85% to 90% of which appear only once. Trimming cost V 2 bases and J 6 bases; bases outside gene matches: 3. The CDR3 is 13 residues long. Germline assignment: CDR1 KGHSH and CDR2 LQKENI. The sample comes from a study of OX40 agonist ivuxolimab in advanced cancers. The specimen was CD4+ or CD8+ T cells sorted from blood, collected in a trial of the OX40 agonist ivuxolimab. The chain carries TRBV18 and TRBJ1-2; 7 bases are shared with TRBD1. This sequence originates from an adult with an advanced solid tumor such as melanoma, head and neck, liver or kidney cancer. CDR3: CASSPGTDHGYTF. The CDR3 bases are TGTGCCAGCTCACCAGGGACAGACCATGGCTACACCTTC.